The 32 T cell receptor beta chains in this list originate from one sample, sequenced in a study of technical replicates of blood from a few donors. Some clones are missing from TCRdb's copy, which holds only in-frame ones; the method was immunoSEQ multiplex PCR. Among about 76,000 clones listed, around 90% were seen once. Sample: T cells isolated from PBMCs. These receptors were collected from a human donor in good health.

This clone showed up just once. The chain carries TRBV5-6 and TRBJ2-7; weak D call: TRBD1 (6 bases). The CDR3 has 16 residues. With 4 bases removed from V and 4 bases from J, the gap between germline ends came to 21 bases. Germline V lookup: CDR1 SGHDT, CDR2 YYEEEE. The CDR3, as DNA: TGTGCCAGCAGCCAGGGGTTAATATGGTCGTATTACGAGCAGTACTTC. It is translated as CASSQGLIWSYYEQYF. Full variable domain (outside the CDR3, taken from reference TRBV5-6 and TRBJ2-7): DAGVTQSPTHLIKTRGQQVTLRCSPKSGHDTVSWYQQALGQGPQFIFQYYEEEERQRGNFPDRFSGHQFPNYSSELNVNALLLGDSALYLCASSQGLIWSYYEQYFGPGTRLTVT.

The chain carries TRBV5-5 and TRBJ1-1; D not resolved. This CDR3 spans 14 amino acids. V lost 0 bases, J lost 6 bases, and 12 bases lay in between. Germline V lookup: CDR1 SGHKS, CDR2 YYEKEE (reference sequence). DNA of the CDR3: TGTGCCAGCAGCTTGGCTGTCAGGCTTTCTGAAGCTTTCTTT. Translating gives CASSLAVRLSEAFF. The variable domain in full, with the rest retrieved from reference TRBV5-5 and TRBJ1-1, is DAGVTQSPTHLIKTRGQQVTLRCSPISGHKSVSWYQQVLGQGPQFIFQYYEKEERGRGNFPDRFSARQFPNYSSELNVNALLLGDSALYLCASSLAVRLSEAFFGQGTRLTVV.

This clone was recorded once. This chain connects TRBV4-1 to TRBJ2-5; the match to TRBD1 covers 7 bases. V lost 4 bases to trimming and J lost 4 bases; unmatched junction nucleotides: 9. CDR3 length: 15 amino acids. CDR1 is MGHRA and CDR2 is YSYEKL in the germline V gene. CDR3 residues: CASSRPGQKGETQYF. The CDR3 nucleotides read TGCGCCAGCAGCCGCCCGGGACAGAAAGGAGAGACCCAGTACTTC.

V usage is TRBV13 and J usage is TRBJ2-3; D is unresolved. Per germline, CDR1 PRHDT and CDR2 FYEKMQ (reference sequence). The ends were cut back, 5 bases at V and 3 bases at J, with 6 bases in the middle. This CDR3 has 12 amino acids. The CDR3 coding sequence is TGTGCCAGCAGCCCCCCGACAGATACGCAGTATTTT. This encodes CASSPPTDTQYF.

This clone appeared a single time. The rearrangement joins TRBV6-6 to TRBJ1-1, with TRBD1 matching over 8 bases. There are 12 residues in the CDR3. The germline V gene encodes CDR1 MNHNY and CDR2 SVGAGI (reference sequence). V shed 6 bases, J shed 8 bases, and the junction held 5 bases outside the gene matches. CDR3 residues: CASRKTGVEAFF. The CDR3 DNA follows: TGTGCCAGCAGGAAGACAGGGGTCGAAGCTTTCTTT.

The chain joins TRBV4-1 to TRBJ1-5; tentative D call: TRBD1 (5 bases). CDR1 MGHRA and CDR2 YSYEKL come from the germline V gene. This CDR3 is built from 16 residues. Trimming removed 2 bases at V and 6 bases at J, with 17 bases between. Here the CDR3 reads CASSQSTGTRSQPQHF. CDR3 DNA sequence: TGCGCCAGCAGCCAATCAACCGGGACTCGTAGTCAGCCCCAGCATTTT.

The chain carries TRBV9 and TRBJ1-3, with D unresolved. Trimming removed 3 bases from V and 0 bases from J, with 16 bases in between. Per the germline V gene, CDR1 is SGDLS and CDR2 is YYNGEE. The CDR3 runs 17 residues. The CDR3 reads CASSGGRQMSSGNTIYF. CDR3 nucleotides: TGTGCCAGCAGCGGTGGGAGGCAGATGAGCTCTGGAAACACCATATATTTT.

The chain uses TRBV2 and TRBJ1-2, with D tentatively TRBD1 (5 bases). Germline lookup yields CDR1 SNHLY and CDR2 FYNNEI. V dropped 3 bases and J dropped 2 bases, with 7 bases sitting between them. The CDR3 totals 13 residues. CDR3 amino acids: CASSDQGNYGYTF. The CDR3 DNA reads TGTGCCAGCAGTGATCAGGGAAACTATGGCTACACCTTC. Full variable domain (missing parts from reference TRBV2 and TRBJ1-2): EPEVTQTPSHQVTQMGQEVILRCVPISNHLYFYWYRQILGQKVEFLVSFYNNEISEKSEIFDDQFSVERPDGSNFTLKIRSTKLEDSAMYFCASSDQGNYGYTFGSGTRLTVV.

The chain uses TRBV15 and TRBJ2-7; 11 bases map to TRBD2. V shed 6 bases, J shed 0 bases, and the junction held 22 bases outside the gene matches. Germline CDR1 and CDR2: LNHNV and YYDKDF (reference sequence). This CDR3 contains 21 residues. The CDR3 loop is CATRASEGGLAETNPSYEQYF. CDR3 nucleotide sequence: TGTGCCACCAGAGCTAGTGAGGGGGGACTAGCGGAAACTAACCCCTCCTACGAGCAGTACTTC.

CDR3 amino acids: CASKMSGGAFF. In nucleotides, the CDR3 is TGTGCCAGCAAAATGTCGGGGGGCGCTTTCTTT. This chain links TRBV6-6 with TRBJ1-1; a possible D gene is TRBD1 (6 bases). Germline V gives CDR1 MNHNY, CDR2 SVGAGI (reference sequence). The V end was cut by 7 bases, the J end by 11 bases, with 14 bases between. The CDR3 is 11 residues long.

This clone has only one observation. One junction end does not reproduce the germline sequence, and a read error may be involved. V and J are TRBV4-1 and TRBJ1-1; unclear D gene. The V gene's germline CDR1 is MGHRA and CDR2 YSYEKL. CDR3 length: 16 amino acids. The CDR3 sequence is CASNQEGRAGNTEAFF. In DNA, the CDR3 is TGCGCCAGCAACCAAGAAGGAAGGGCGGGGAACACTGAAGCTTTCTTT.

The chain is built from TRBV7-9 and TRBJ2-1; D gene ambiguous. Deletions cut 7 bases from V and 10 bases from J, with 26 bases between. Germline V gives CDR1 SEHNR, CDR2 FQNEAQ (reference sequence). The CDR3 sequence is 16 residues long. As DNA, the CDR3 is TGTGCCAGCAACGTTTATTTAGTAACCCTCCCCATCGAGCAGTTCTTC. Its translation is CASNVYLVTLPIEQFF.

V gene TRBV10-3 combines with J gene TRBJ1-1; the D is unclear. V lost 8 bases and J 2 bases, leaving 6 bases between the germline ends. The germline V gene encodes CDR1 ENHRY and CDR2 SYGVKD. The length of the CDR3 is 11 residues. The CDR3 is CAISGNTEAFF. As DNA, the CDR3 is TGTGCCATCTCAGGAAACACTGAAGCTTTCTTT.

The chain recombines TRBV28 with TRBJ2-7; 7 nucleotides align to TRBD1. V was pared by 7 bases and J by 4 bases, with 10 bases of the junction left unmatched. CDR1 is MDHEN and CDR2 is SYDVKM in the germline V gene. The CDR3 is 14 amino acids. CDR3 DNA: TGTGCCAGCACCGCCCCGGGACAGTCATACGAGCAGTACTTC. Its protein product is CASTAPGQSYEQYF. Full variable domain (rest looked up from reference TRBV28 and TRBJ2-7): DVKVTQSSRYLVKRTGEKVFLECVQDMDHENMFWYRQDPGLGLRLIYFSYDVKMKEKGDIPEGYSVSREKKERFSLILESASTNQTSMYLCASTAPGQSYEQYFGPGTRLTVT.

The CDR3 sequence is CASSLPLQGSTEAFF. The DNA for the CDR3 is TGTGCCAGCAGCCTCCCTCTTCAGGGGTCGACTGAAGCTTTCTTT. The chain recombines TRBV2 with TRBJ1-1, with D perhaps matching TRBD1 (6 bases). The V gene's germline CDR1 is SNHLY and CDR2 FYNNEI. The CDR3 is made up of 15 amino acids. With 6 bases removed from V and 5 bases from J, the gap between germline ends came to 19 bases.

The rearrangement links TRBV5-6 to TRBJ2-5; 7 nucleotides align to TRBD2. CDR3 length equals 14 residues. The J segment lost 4 bases and the V segment lost 2 bases, leaving 5 bases of the junction unmatched. The germline gives CDR1 SGHDT, CDR2 YYEEEE. In DNA, the CDR3 is TGTGCCAGCAGCTTATGGGGAGGGAGAGAGACCCAGTACTTC. This translates into CASSLWGGRETQYF. Drawing the rest from reference TRBV5-6 and TRBJ2-5, the complete variable domain is DAGVTQSPTHLIKTRGQQVTLRCSPKSGHDTVSWYQQALGQGPQFIFQYYEEEERQRGNFPDRFSGHQFPNYSSELNVNALLLGDSALYLCASSLWGGRETQYFGPGTRLLVL.

The chain recombines TRBV11-3 with TRBJ2-3, with TRBD2 matching 7 bases. Germline V CDR1 and CDR2: SGHNT, YENEEA. The CDR3 extends over 14 amino acids. V shed 5 bases and J 7 bases; nucleotides not matched to a gene: 9. The DNA for the CDR3 is TGTGCCAGCAGCCAAGAGCGGGGTGGCAATACGCAGTATTTT. Its translation: CASSQERGGNTQYF. Using reference TRBV11-3 and TRBJ2-3 for the parts outside the CDR3, the full variable domain is EAGVVQSPRYKIIEKKQPVAFWCNPISGHNTLYWYLQNLGQGPELLIRYENEEAVDDSQLPKDRFSAERLKGVDSTLKIQPAELGDSAVYLCASSQERGGNTQYFGPGTRLTVL.

The CDR3 DNA is TGCAGCGTTGAAGAACACCTGAACACTGAAGCTTTCTTT. Its translation: CSVEEHLNTEAFF. This sequence joins TRBV29-1 and TRBJ1-1, with no clear D. The CDR3 has 13 residues. CDR1 and CDR2 (germline): SQVTM, ANQGSEA. V lost 0 bases, J lost 0 bases, and 5 bases lay in between.

The CDR3: CASSFYSSNTEAFF. As DNA, the CDR3 is TGTGCCAGCAGTTTTTATAGCTCCAACACTGAAGCTTTCTTT. This chain joins TRBV28 and TRBJ1-1; D is uncertain. This CDR3 has 14 amino acids. Germline loops: CDR1 MDHEN, CDR2 SYDVKM. The V end lost 3 bases, the J end lost 2 bases, and 10 bases lay between the germline ends.

This sequence joins TRBV30 and TRBJ2-5, with D uncertain. Between the trimmed V and J ends, which lost 2 bases and 0 bases, there was a span of 4 bases. This CDR3 comprises 12 residues. Germline values: CDR1 GTSNPN, CDR2 SVGIG (reference sequence). CDR3 DNA: TGTGCCTGGAGTCACAACCAAGAGACCCAGTACTTC. Translating gives CAWSHNQETQYF.

The V gene is TRBV5-1, the J gene TRBJ2-3; 7 nucleotides line up with TRBD1. The germline V gene has CDR1 SGHRS and CDR2 YFSETQ. CDR3 length: 16 residues. V trimming: 4 bases; J trimming: 3 bases; junction bases outside the gene matches: 11. The CDR3 nucleotides are TGCGCCAGCAGCCACGGCGACAGGGTGGAGACAGATACGCAGTATTTT. This translates into CASSHGDRVETDTQYF.

The chain links TRBV2 to TRBJ1-1; perhaps TRBD1 as D (6 bases). Trimming took 6 bases from V and 4 from J, leaving 12 bases between them. The CDR3 has 13 residues. Germline V gene sequence: CDR1 SNHLY, CDR2 FYNNEI. The CDR3 region is CASSDSRGTEAFF. The CDR3 region has the DNA TGTGCCAGCAGCGATTCCAGGGGCACTGAAGCTTTCTTT.

The V call is TRBV6-1, the J call TRBJ2-2; TRBD1 agrees at 11 bases. In germline, CDR1 is MNHNS, CDR2 SASEGT. This CDR3 has 15 amino acids. The junction had 2 bases not matched to a gene; V was cut back by 6 bases and J by 2 bases. The CDR3 bases are TGTGCCAGCAGAGGACAGGGGGCTAACACCGGGGAGCTGTTTTTT. This sequence encodes CASRGQGANTGELFF.

This chain links TRBV6-5 with TRBJ2-1, with 13 positions matching TRBD2. CDR3 length: 15 residues. Trimming at V came to 6 bases and at J to 4 bases, leaving 3 bases not matched to a gene. The V gene's germline CDR1 is MNHEY and CDR2 SVGAGI. CDR3 bases: TGTGCCAGCAGCTCACTAGCGGGGGGGTACAATGAGCAGTTCTTC. Residues: CASSSLAGGYNEQFF.

This chain links TRBV19 with TRBJ1-1, with D hard to call. Germline values: CDR1 LNHDA, CDR2 SQIVND (reference sequence). The CDR3 sequence is 14 residues long. Trimming took 3 bases from V and 1 from J, leaving 9 bases between them. CDR3 coding DNA: TGTGCCAGTAGTATGGGCCGCACGAACACTGAAGCTTTCTTT. It specifies CASSMGRTNTEAFF. Looking up the rest from reference TRBV19 and TRBJ1-1 gives the full variable domain: DGGITQSPKYLFRKEGQNVTLSCEQNLNHDAMYWYRQDPGQGLRLIYYSQIVNDFQKGDIAEGYSVSREKKESFPLTVTSAQKNPTAFYLCASSMGRTNTEAFFGQGTRLTVV.

The genes are TRBV2 and TRBJ2-2; D is perhaps TRBD1 (5 bases). CDR3 length equals 12 residues. Germline V CDR1 and CDR2: SNHLY, FYNNEI. Trimming took 7 bases from V and 7 from J, leaving 10 bases between them. CDR3 residues: CASTQGLGELFF. CDR3 nucleotide sequence: TGTGCCAGCACCCAGGGTCTCGGGGAGCTGTTTTTT.

The chain employs TRBV29-1 and TRBJ2-2; D is unresolved. Trimming cost V 2 bases and J 1 base, with 5 bases left between them. The CDR3 sequence is 13 residues long. Germline values: CDR1 SQVTM, CDR2 ANQGSEA. The CDR3 bases are TGCAGCGTTGAACGGGTGAACACCGGGGAGCTGTTTTTT. Its protein is CSVERVNTGELFF.

The chain employs TRBV7-9 and TRBJ2-5, with D perhaps matching TRBD2 (5 bases). Germline-derived CDR1 and CDR2 are SEHNR and FQNEAQ (reference sequence). V shed 4 bases and J shed 7 bases, with 13 bases lying between them. The CDR3 consists of 13 residues. The DNA for the CDR3 is TGTGCCAGCAGCTCAGTACTAGGAGGGACCCAGTACTTC. Encoded protein: CASSSVLGGTQYF. The entire variable domain, with the rest obtained from reference TRBV7-9 and TRBJ2-5, is as follows: DTGVSQNPRHKITKRGQNVTFRCDPISEHNRLYWYRQTLGQGPEFLTYFQNEAQLEKSRLLSDRFSAERPKGSFSTLEIQRTEQGDSAMYLCASSSVLGGTQYFGPGTRLLVL.

This sequence joins TRBV30 and TRBJ2-1; TRBD1 matches 12 bases. V trimming: 0 bases; J trimming: 7 bases; junction bases outside the gene matches: 1. Germline CDR1 GTSNPN, CDR2 SVGIG (reference sequence). The CDR3 sequence is 14 residues long. The chain's CDR3 is CAWSVGQGANEQFF. The CDR3 DNA follows: TGTGCCTGGAGTGTGGGACAGGGGGCGAATGAGCAGTTCTTC.

This clone was counted a few times. V and J are TRBV28 and TRBJ1-2; 9 bases are a match to TRBD1. Germline V gives CDR1 MDHEN, CDR2 SYDVKM. There are 14 residues in the CDR3. The junction had 8 bases not matched to a gene; V was cut back by 7 bases and J by 5 bases. This CDR3 reads CASTRTGANYGYTF. CDR3 nucleotide sequence: TGTGCCAGCACTAGGACAGGGGCGAATTATGGCTACACCTTC.

This clone was seen more than once but under ten times. V gene TRBV7-2 combines with J gene TRBJ1-2, with TRBD1 identical over 7 bases. The CDR3 totals 15 residues. After removal of 2 bases from V and 8 bases from J, the junction contained 11 bases not matched to a gene. Germline V gives CDR1 SGHTA, CDR2 FQGNSA. The CDR3 DNA reads TGTGCCAGCAGCTTATGGGTCAGGGGGGAAGGCGGCTACACCTTC. Translated, it gives CASSLWVRGEGGYTF. Drawing the rest from reference TRBV7-2 and TRBJ1-2, the complete variable domain is GAGVSQSPSNKVTEKGKDVELRCDPISGHTALYWYRQSLGQGLEFLIYFQGNSAPDKSGLPSDRFSAERTGGSVSTLTIQRTQQEDSAVYLCASSLWVRGEGGYTFGSGTRLTVV.

The V and J genes are TRBV5-1 and TRBJ1-4; no clear D gene. The CDR3 runs 13 residues. V lost 0 bases to trimming and J lost 8 bases, with 8 bases between them. The germline V gene has CDR1 SGHRS and CDR2 YFSETQ. CDR3 bases: TGCGCCAGCAGCTTGGCCGGGGTAGAAAAACTGTTTTTT. This sequence encodes CASSLAGVEKLFF.